The 9 T cell receptor beta chains below were found in one sample sequenced in a study of T-cell reconstitution after alpha-beta-depleted transplantation in children. A TCRbeta library incorporating unique molecular identifiers was prepared. TCRdb itself ran the PCR reads through MiXCR, one entry per CDR3 protein. The sample holds approximately 510,000 distinct CDR3 sequences; approximately 20% are singletons and the top ten take 2.5% to 3.5%. The material sequenced was PBMCs from the stem cell graft donor, taken from the stem cell graft. The receptors stem from a human donor who donated a stem cell graft to a child with acute lymphoblastic leukemia.

Note on this clonotype: The junction does not match germline at one end; this may be a read error. The chain is built from TRBV20-1 and TRBJ2-1, with D unresolved. Per the germline V gene, CDR1 is DFQATT and CDR2 is SNEGSKA (reference sequence). There are 15 residues in the CDR3. DNA of the CDR3: TGCAGTGCTAGAGTCCTCCCGGAGCAGAACAATCAGCAGTTCTTC. Amino acid sequence: CSARVLPEQNNQQFF.

The chain links TRBV4-1 to TRBJ2-2; 10 bases are shared with TRBD2. Germline CDR1 MGHRA, CDR2 YSYEKL. This CDR3 contains 17 residues. Trimming at V came to 5 bases and at J to 1 base, leaving 7 bases not matched to a gene. DNA of the CDR3: TGCGCCAGCAGCTCCCGTCGGACTAGCGGGAACACCGGGGAGCTGTTTTTT. Protein: CASSSRRTSGNTGELFF.

This chain connects TRBV4-2 to TRBJ2-1; 9 bases fit TRBD1. The V gene end was trimmed by 4 bases and the J gene end by 7 bases; junction bases not matched to a gene: 8. CDR1 is LGHNA and CDR2 is YNFKEQ in the germline V gene. The CDR3 extends over 15 amino acids. In DNA form, the CDR3 reads TGTGCCAGCAGCCCGGGGACAGGGACGGAGAATGAGCAGTTCTTC. It translates to CASSPGTGTENEQFF.

This clonotype has a handful of counts. J is TRBJ1-2 and V is TRBV2, with 8 bases that match TRBD1. The CDR3 contains 14 residues. After removal of 3 bases from V and 4 bases from J, the junction contained 4 bases not matched to a gene. Germline-derived CDR1 and CDR2 are SNHLY and FYNNEI. CDR3 region: CASSERGTGYGYTF. Here the CDR3 DNA reads TGTGCCAGCAGTGAGCGTGGGACAGGCTATGGCTACACCTTC.

The chain couples TRBV5-6 to TRBJ1-2, with D maybe TRBD1 (6 bases). The CDR3 totals 16 residues. CDR1 SGHDT and CDR2 YYEEEE come from the germline V gene. Deletions cut 0 bases from V and 4 bases from J, with 16 bases between. The CDR3 protein is CASSLDGGGSLYGYTF. In nucleotides, the CDR3 is TGTGCCAGCAGCTTGGATGGAGGGGGAAGCCTCTATGGCTACACCTTC.

This rearrangement joins TRBV10-3 to TRBJ2-7; possible D gene TRBD2, 6 bases. V lost 3 bases and J 3 bases, leaving 9 bases between the germline ends. The germline gives CDR1 ENHRY, CDR2 SYGVKD. The length of the CDR3 is 13 residues. CDR3 DNA sequence: TGTGCCATCAGTGAAGGGACTCTCTACGAGCAGTACTTC. Amino acids: CAISEGTLYEQYF.

The table lists this clonotype with a few counts. The chain couples TRBV4-1 to TRBJ2-7, with TRBD1 matching over 7 bases. Germline lookup yields CDR1 MGHRA and CDR2 YSYEKL. This CDR3 has 15 amino acids. Trimming removed 0 bases from V and 3 bases from J; junction bases left unmatched: 5. CDR3 nucleotide sequence: TGCGCCAGCAGCCAAGATCTAGGGGGCTTCTACGAGCAGTACTTC. Translation gives CASSQDLGGFYEQYF.

With respect to this clonotype: The junction does not match germline at one end; this may be a read error. J is TRBJ1-5 and V is TRBV10-3, with D perhaps TRBD1 (5 bases). This CDR3 comprises 12 residues. From germline, CDR1 is ENHRY and CDR2 SYGVKD. The CDR3 bases are TGTGCCATCAGTGATGAAGGCTTGGGGCTGGGTTTT. Amino acids: CAISDEGLGLGF.

This clonotype occurred many times. The V gene is TRBV4-1, the J gene TRBJ2-5; 14 positions match TRBD2. Losses at the gene ends were 4 bases for V and 3 bases for J; bases not matched to a gene: 4. The CDR3 has 16 residues. Germline loops: CDR1 MGHRA, CDR2 YSYEKL. CDR3 DNA: TGCGCCAGCAGCCGAGTGGGACTAGCGGGGGAAGAGACCCAGTACTTC. It is translated as CASSRVGLAGEETQYF.